These 10 T cell receptor beta chains were sequenced from one sample in a study of shared clonotypes between healthy human individuals. Some clones are missing from TCRdb's copy, which holds only in-frame ones; the method was immunoSEQ multiplex PCR. The sample lists 2 million to 3 million clones, around 94% occurring once. Sequencing used naive CD4+ T cells sorted from blood. Sample subset: CD45RA+ positively selected. The source is a man younger than 35 in good health.

The chain couples TRBV19 to TRBJ1-5; 8 bases are shared with TRBD1. The CDR3 spans 16 residues. V trimming: 5 bases; J trimming: 2 bases; junction bases outside the gene matches: 8. CDR1 and CDR2 from the germline V gene are LNHDA and SQIVND (reference sequence). The DNA for the CDR3 is TGTGCCAGTAGTGGACGACAGGGGTGGGGCAATCAGCCCCAGCATTTT. Translating it yields CASSGRQGWGNQPQHF.

This rearrangement joins TRBV10-3 to TRBJ2-3; TRBD1 aligns across 8 bases. This CDR3 has 14 residues. J lost 4 bases, V lost 4 bases, and 4 bases had no gene match. CDR1 and CDR2 from the germline V gene are ENHRY and SYGVKD. The CDR3 nucleotides read TGTGCCATCAGTGCGGACAGGGAGGCAGATACGCAGTATTTT. It yields the protein CAISADREADTQYF.

The V call is TRBV19, the J call TRBJ1-3, with D possibly being TRBD1 (5 bases). The CDR3 extends over 14 amino acids. V was trimmed by 7 bases and J by 1 base, leaving 11 bases between them. Per the germline V gene, CDR1 is LNHDA and CDR2 is SQIVND (reference sequence). The CDR3 reads CASTNQGSGNTIYF. The CDR3 coding sequence is TGTGCCAGTACCAATCAGGGATCTGGAAACACCATATATTTT.

The CDR3 reads CASSLRLAGYQETQYF. As DNA, the CDR3 is TGTGCCAGTAGTCTCCGACTAGCGGGGTACCAAGAGACCCAGTACTTC. The rearrangement joins TRBV19 to TRBJ2-5, with 11 positions matching TRBD2. This CDR3 is built from 16 residues. Trimming cost V 5 bases and J 0 bases; bases outside gene matches: 5. Per germline, CDR1 LNHDA and CDR2 SQIVND (reference sequence). Drawing the rest from reference TRBV19 and TRBJ2-5, the complete variable domain is DGGITQSPKYLFRKEGQNVTLSCEQNLNHDAMYWYRQDPGQGLRLIYYSQIVNDFQKGDIAEGYSVSREKKESFPLTVTSAQKNPTAFYLCASSLRLAGYQETQYFGPGTRLLVL.

This clone appeared once. The CDR3 loop is CASSPTEYGTGNGYTF. For the CDR3, the DNA is TGTGCCAGCAGCCCCACCGAATATGGGACAGGGAATGGCTACACCTTC. The rearrangement links TRBV6-6 to TRBJ1-2; 9 bases map to TRBD1. The germline CDR1 and CDR2 sequences are MNHNY and SVGAGI (reference sequence). The V and J ends lost 6 bases and 6 bases, in that order; junction bases with no gene match: 14. The CDR3 covers 16 residues.

The chain employs TRBV5-1 and TRBJ1-6, with D maybe TRBD1 (5 bases). This CDR3 has 16 residues. Germline values: CDR1 SGHRS, CDR2 YFSETQ. V was clipped by 0 bases and J by 9 bases, with 16 bases between them. This CDR3 reads CASSLGGQLFTSPLHF. In DNA, the CDR3 is TGCGCCAGCAGCTTGGGCGGACAATTATTTACTTCACCCCTCCACTTT.

This sequence joins TRBV10-3 and TRBJ2-7; TRBD2 matches 8 bases. The CDR3 covers 16 residues. Germline lookup yields CDR1 ENHRY and CDR2 SYGVKD. Trimming removed 6 bases from V and 5 bases from J; junction bases left unmatched: 15. The CDR3 region is CAISETRGSGANEQYF. For the CDR3, the DNA is TGTGCCATCAGCGAGACCCGGGGTAGCGGGGCAAACGAGCAGTACTTC.

This clone was recorded a few times. The chain has TRBV30 and TRBJ2-2; D may be TRBD1 or TRBD2 (5 bases each). The V end lost 3 bases, the J end lost 6 bases, and 8 bases lay between the germline ends. The germline CDR1 and CDR2 sequences are GTSNPN and SVGIG (reference sequence). The CDR3 has 12 residues. This CDR3 reads CAWSLGAGELFF. The CDR3 DNA is TGTGCCTGGAGCTTGGGGGCCGGGGAGCTGTTTTTT.

The V and J genes are TRBV11-2 and TRBJ2-2; tentatively, D is TRBD2 (6 bases). The V end lost 1 base, the J end lost 3 bases, and 18 bases lay between the germline ends. CDR1 is SGHAT, CDR2 FQNNGV, per germline. This CDR3 is 18 amino acids long. CDR3 protein: CASSLGLTSLGDTGELFF. Written as DNA, the CDR3 is TGTGCCAGCAGCTTAGGCCTGACTAGTCTGGGGGACACCGGGGAGCTGTTTTTT.

The chain recombines TRBV28 with TRBJ1-2; possible D gene TRBD1, 5 bases. There are 14 residues in the CDR3. Trimming removed 6 bases at V and 4 bases at J, with 15 bases between. The germline CDR1 and CDR2 sequences are MDHEN and SYDVKM. The DNA for the CDR3 is TGTGCCAGCAGGTTTCCCGGCAGGGCCTATGGCTACACCTTC. It yields the protein CASRFPGRAYGYTF.